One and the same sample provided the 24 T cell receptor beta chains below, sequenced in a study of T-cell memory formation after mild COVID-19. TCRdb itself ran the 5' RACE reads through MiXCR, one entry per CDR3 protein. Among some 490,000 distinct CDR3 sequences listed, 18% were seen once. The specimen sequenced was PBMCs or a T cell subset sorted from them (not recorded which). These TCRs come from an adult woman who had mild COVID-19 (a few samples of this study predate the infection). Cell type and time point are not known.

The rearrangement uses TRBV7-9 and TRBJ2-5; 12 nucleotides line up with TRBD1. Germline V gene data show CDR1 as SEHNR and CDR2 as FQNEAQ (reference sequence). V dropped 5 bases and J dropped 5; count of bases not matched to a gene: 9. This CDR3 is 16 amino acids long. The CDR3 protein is CASSGLGQGAGETQYF. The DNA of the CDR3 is TGTGCCAGCAGCGGATTGGGACAGGGGGCCGGGGAGACCCAGTACTTC.

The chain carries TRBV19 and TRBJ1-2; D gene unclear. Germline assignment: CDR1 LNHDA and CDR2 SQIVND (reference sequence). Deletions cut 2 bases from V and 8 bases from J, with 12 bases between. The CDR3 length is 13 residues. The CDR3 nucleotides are TGTGCCAGTAGTATACTGGTGGGCGACGGCTACACCTTC. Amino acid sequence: CASSILVGDGYTF.

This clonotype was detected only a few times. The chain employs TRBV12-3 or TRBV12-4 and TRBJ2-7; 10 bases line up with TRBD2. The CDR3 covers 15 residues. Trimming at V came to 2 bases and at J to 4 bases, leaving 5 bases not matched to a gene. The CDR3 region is CASSLSGGATYEQYF. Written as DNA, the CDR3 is TGTGCCAGCAGTTTAAGCGGGGGGGCTACGTACGAGCAGTACTTC.

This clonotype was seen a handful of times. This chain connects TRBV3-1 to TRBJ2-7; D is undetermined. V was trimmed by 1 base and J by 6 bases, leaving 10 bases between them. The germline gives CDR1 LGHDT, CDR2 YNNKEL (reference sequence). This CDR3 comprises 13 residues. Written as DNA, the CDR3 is TGTGCCAGCAGCCAAGTGGGTCCCCTCGAGCAGTACTTC. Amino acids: CASSQVGPLEQYF.

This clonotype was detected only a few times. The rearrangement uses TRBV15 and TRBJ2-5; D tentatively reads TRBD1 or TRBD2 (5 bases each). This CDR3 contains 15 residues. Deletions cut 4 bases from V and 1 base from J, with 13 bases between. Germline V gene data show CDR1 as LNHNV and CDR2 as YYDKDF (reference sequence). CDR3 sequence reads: CATSTSGGTQETQYF. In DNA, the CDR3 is TGTGCCACCAGCACCAGTGGGGGAACCCAAGAGACCCAGTACTTC.

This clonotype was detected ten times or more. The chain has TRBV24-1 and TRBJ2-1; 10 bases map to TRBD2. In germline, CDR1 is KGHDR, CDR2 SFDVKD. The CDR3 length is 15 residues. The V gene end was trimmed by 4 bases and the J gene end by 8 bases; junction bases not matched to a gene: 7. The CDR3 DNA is TGTGCCACCAGTGAAAGCGGGAGGGCCCGGTATGAGCAGTTCTTC. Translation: CATSESGRARYEQFF.

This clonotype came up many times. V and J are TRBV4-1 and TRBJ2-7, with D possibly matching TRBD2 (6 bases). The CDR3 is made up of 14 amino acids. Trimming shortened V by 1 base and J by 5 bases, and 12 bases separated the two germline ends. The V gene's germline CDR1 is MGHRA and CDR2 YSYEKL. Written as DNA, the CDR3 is TGCGCCAGCAGCCAAGCGGAGGGGCTGAACGAGCAGTACTTC. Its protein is CASSQAEGLNEQYF.

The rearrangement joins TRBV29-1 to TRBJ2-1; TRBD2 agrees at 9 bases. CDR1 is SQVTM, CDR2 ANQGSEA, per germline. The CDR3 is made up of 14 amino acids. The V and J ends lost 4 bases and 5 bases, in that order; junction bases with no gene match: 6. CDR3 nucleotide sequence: TGCAGCGTTGGCGGCGGGAGGGCAAACAATGAGCAGTTCTTC. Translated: CSVGGGRANNEQFF.

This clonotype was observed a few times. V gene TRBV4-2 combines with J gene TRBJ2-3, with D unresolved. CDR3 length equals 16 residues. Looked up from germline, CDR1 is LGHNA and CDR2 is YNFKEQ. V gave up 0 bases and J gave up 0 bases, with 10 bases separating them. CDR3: CASSQDRDPSTDTQYF. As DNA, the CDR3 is TGTGCCAGCAGCCAAGATCGAGACCCTAGCACAGATACGCAGTATTTT.

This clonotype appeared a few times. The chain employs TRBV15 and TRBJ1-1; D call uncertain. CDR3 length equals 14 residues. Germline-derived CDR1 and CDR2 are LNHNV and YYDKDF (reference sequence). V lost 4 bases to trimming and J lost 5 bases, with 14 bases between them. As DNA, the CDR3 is TGTGCCACCAGCACTTCTCCTACCGGAACTGAAGCTTTCTTT. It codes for CATSTSPTGTEAFF.

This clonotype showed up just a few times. The CDR3 sequence: CASSFPGREASEQFF. Here the CDR3 DNA reads TGTGCCAGCAGCTTTCCGGGGCGGGAAGCTAGTGAGCAGTTCTTC. The V call is TRBV5-4, the J call TRBJ2-1; D may be TRBD2 (6 bases). Germline V lookup: CDR1 SGHNT, CDR2 YYREEE (reference sequence). V lost 2 bases and J lost 9, with 18 bases in between. There are 15 residues in the CDR3.

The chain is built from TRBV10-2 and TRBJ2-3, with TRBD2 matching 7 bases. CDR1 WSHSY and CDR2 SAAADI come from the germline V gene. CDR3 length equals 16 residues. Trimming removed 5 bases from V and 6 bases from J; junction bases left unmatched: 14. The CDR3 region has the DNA TGCGCCAGCAGTCCGACTAGCTATGGACCTGACGATACGCAGTATTTT. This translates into CASSPTSYGPDDTQYF.

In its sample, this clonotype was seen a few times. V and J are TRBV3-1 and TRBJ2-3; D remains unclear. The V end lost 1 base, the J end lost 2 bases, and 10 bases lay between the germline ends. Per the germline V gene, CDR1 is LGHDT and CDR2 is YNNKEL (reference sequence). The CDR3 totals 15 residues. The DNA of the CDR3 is TGTGCCAGCAGCCAAGTTTCGCGGCCCACAGATACGCAGTATTTT. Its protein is CASSQVSRPTDTQYF.

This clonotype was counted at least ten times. The CDR3 sequence is CASSQTSNTYSYEQYF. Here the CDR3 DNA reads TGTGCCAGCAGCCAAACTAGTAACACCTACTCCTACGAGCAGTACTTC. V is TRBV12-3 or TRBV12-4 and J is TRBJ2-7, with D maybe TRBD2 (5 bases). Between the trimmed V and J ends, which lost 6 bases and 0 bases, there was a span of 18 bases. The CDR3 covers 16 residues.

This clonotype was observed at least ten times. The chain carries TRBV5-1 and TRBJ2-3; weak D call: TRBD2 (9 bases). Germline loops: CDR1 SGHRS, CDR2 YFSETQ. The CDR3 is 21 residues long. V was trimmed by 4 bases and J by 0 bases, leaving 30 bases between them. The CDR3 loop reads CASSRIPTTAGGQGSTDTQYF. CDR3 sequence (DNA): TGCGCCAGCAGCCGTATCCCAACAACAGCGGGAGGACAGGGAAGCACAGATACGCAGTATTTT.

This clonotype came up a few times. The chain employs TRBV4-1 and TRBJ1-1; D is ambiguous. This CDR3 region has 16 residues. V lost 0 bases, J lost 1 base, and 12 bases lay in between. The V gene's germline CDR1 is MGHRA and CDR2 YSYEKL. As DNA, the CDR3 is TGCGCCAGCAGCCAAGAAGTAGGGTTTAGGAACACTGAAGCTTTCTTT. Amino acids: CASSQEVGFRNTEAFF.

The CDR3 sequence: CASSFTWTGAAADTEAFF. CDR3 nucleotides: TGTGCCAGCAGCTTTACCTGGACAGGGGCCGCAGCGGACACTGAAGCTTTCTTT. The chain links TRBV7-2 to TRBJ1-1, with 9 bases aligning to TRBD1. The CDR3 has 18 residues. J lost 3 bases, V lost 3 bases, and 14 bases had no gene match. Germline V gene data show CDR1 as SGHTA and CDR2 as FQGNSA.

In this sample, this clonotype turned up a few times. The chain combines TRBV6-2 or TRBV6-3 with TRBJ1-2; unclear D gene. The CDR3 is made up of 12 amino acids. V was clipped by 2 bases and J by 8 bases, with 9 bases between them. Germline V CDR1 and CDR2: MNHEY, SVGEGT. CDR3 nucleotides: TGTGCCAGCAGTTACCCCAAAGGCGGCTACACCTTC. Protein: CASSYPKGGYTF.

CDR3 in DNA: TGCAGTGCTAGGGGGGATGAGCAGTTCTTC. Translating it yields CSARGDEQFF. This chain uses TRBV20-1 with TRBJ2-1; either TRBD1 or TRBD2 may fit D (5 bases each). Germline loops: CDR1 DFQATT, CDR2 SNEGSKA (reference sequence). The CDR3 is made up of 10 amino acids. Trimming took 3 bases from V and 8 from J, leaving 5 bases between them.

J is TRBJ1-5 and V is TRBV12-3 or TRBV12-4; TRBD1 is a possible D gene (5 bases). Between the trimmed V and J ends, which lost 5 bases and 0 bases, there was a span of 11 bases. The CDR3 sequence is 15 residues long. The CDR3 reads CASSNQGLSNQPQHF. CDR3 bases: TGTGCCAGCAGTAACCAGGGTCTTAGCAATCAGCCCCAGCATTTT.

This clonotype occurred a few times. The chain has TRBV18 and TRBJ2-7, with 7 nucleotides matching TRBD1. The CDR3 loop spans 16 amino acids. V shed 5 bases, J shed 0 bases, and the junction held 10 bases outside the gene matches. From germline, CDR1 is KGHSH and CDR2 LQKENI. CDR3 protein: CASSVRGQLSSYEQYF. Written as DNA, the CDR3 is TGTGCCAGCTCAGTGAGGGGACAGCTTAGCTCCTACGAGCAGTACTTC.

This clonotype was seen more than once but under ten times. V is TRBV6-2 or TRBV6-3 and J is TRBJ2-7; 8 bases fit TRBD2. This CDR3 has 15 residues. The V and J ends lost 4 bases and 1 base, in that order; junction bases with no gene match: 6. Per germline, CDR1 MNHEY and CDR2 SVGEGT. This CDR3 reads CASSFRVAGSYEQYF. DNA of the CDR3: TGTGCCAGCAGTTTCCGGGTAGCGGGATCCTACGAGCAGTACTTC.

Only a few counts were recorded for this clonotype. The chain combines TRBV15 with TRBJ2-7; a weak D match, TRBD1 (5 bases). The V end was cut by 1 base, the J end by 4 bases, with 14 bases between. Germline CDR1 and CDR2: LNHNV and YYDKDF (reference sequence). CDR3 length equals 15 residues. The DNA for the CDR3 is TGTGCCACCAGCAGAGTGGCAGGGAATGCTTACGAGCAGTACTTC. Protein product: CATSRVAGNAYEQYF. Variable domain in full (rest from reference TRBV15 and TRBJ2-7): DAMVIQNPRYQVTQFGKPVTLSCSQTLNHNVMYWYQQKSSQAPKLLFHYYDKDFNNEADTPDNFQSRRPNTSFCFLDIRSPGLGDTAMYLCATSRVAGNAYEQYFGPGTRLTVT.

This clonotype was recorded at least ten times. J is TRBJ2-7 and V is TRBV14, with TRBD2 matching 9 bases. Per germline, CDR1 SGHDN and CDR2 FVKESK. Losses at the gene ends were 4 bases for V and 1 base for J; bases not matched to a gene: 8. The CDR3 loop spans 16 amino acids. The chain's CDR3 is CASSPLGTSRSYEQYF. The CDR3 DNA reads TGTGCCAGCAGCCCACTCGGGACTAGCAGGTCCTACGAGCAGTACTTC.